This TCR beta chain was sequenced during a study of blood T cell repertoires in COVID-19. Turning to the study itself: Material from acute and convalescent COVID-19 was sourced from the United States, Italy and Spain. T cells, B-cell-depleted T cells, or PBMCs provided the cDNA or gDNA that served as material.

Original processing methods: By means of reference gene primer amplification, nucleated cell counts were estimated. Profiled with immunoSEQ multiplex PCR; TCRdb holds only in-frame clones, not every one. Clone size and V and J calls were adopted from that table, with D and trimming inferred from the DNA. The sample has roughly 350,000 clones, about 90% seen once. Per germline, CDR1 SNHLY and CDR2 FYNNEI. V dropped 6 bases and J dropped 1 base, with 9 bases sitting between them. This CDR3 has 13 residues. The chain combines TRBV2 with TRBJ2-5; D is perhaps TRBD1 (6 bases). The receptor comes from a woman aged 18-30 years who had recovered from COVID-19. The sample consisted of peripheral blood. CDR3 in amino acids: CASSEDSQETQYF. CDR3 nucleotide sequence: TGTGCCAGCAGCGAGGACAGCCAAGAGACCCAGTACTTC.